A single sample gave rise to the 7 T cell receptor beta chains below, sequenced in a study of CXCR3-negative and CXCR3-positive naive CD8 T cells. Through 5' RACE with UMI labels, the TRB cDNA libraries were prepared. One entry per CDR3 protein, without DNA, is what TCRdb gives after re-calling the 5' RACE reads. The listing contains 70,000 to 95,000 distinct CDR3 sequences. Sequencing was carried out using naive CXCR3- CD8+ T cells from blood. Documented subset: CD45RO-CCR7+CD27+CD95- naive CD8+ T cells lacking CXCR3 (TNR3-). Receptors originate from a human donor in good health. Some clones in this sample may be carry-over from other donors' samples.

This chain uses TRBV7-3 with TRBJ1-1. Germline-derived CDR1 and CDR2 are SGHTA and FQGTGA. This CDR3 region has 15 residues. The CDR3 protein is CASSLMVVGHTEAFF.

The chain links TRBV3-1 to TRBJ2-7; there is no DNA to check the TCRdb D call of TRBD2. The CDR3 runs to 14 residues. CDR1 and CDR2 from the germline V gene are LGHDT and YNNKEL (reference sequence). The chain's CDR3 is CASTKLDGSHEQYF.

The chain uses TRBV5-1 and TRBJ1-1; the D gene TCRdb calls, TRBD1, cannot be checked with no DNA. The CDR3 has 15 amino acids. CDR1 SGHRS and CDR2 YFSETQ come from the germline V gene. The CDR3 here is CASSLEQGTNTEAFF.

The chain is built from TRBV7-9 and TRBJ1-1. The CDR3 is 17 amino acids. CDR1 is SEHNR, CDR2 FQNEAQ, per germline (reference sequence). CDR3 protein: CASSLASYSVEKTEAFF.

This chain joins TRBV6-2 or TRBV6-3 and TRBJ2-1; TCRdb gives TRBD2 as the D gene, but with no DNA this cannot be confirmed. The CDR3 length is 15 residues. Germline CDR1 is MNHEY and CDR2 is SVGEGT. This chain's CDR3 is CASRAGLAGGHEQFF.

V is TRBV20-1 and J is TRBJ2-5; without DNA, the TCRdb call of TRBD1 cannot be checked. The CDR3 spans 15 residues. Germline values: CDR1 DFQATT, CDR2 SNEGSKA (reference sequence). CDR3 sequence reads: CSANNRDRGSETQYF.

The gene calls are TRBV6-2 or TRBV6-3 and TRBJ2-7; TCRdb proposes TRBD2, but this gene call is untestable without DNA. The CDR3 has 14 amino acids. Germline V gene lookup returns CDR1 MNHEY and CDR2 SVGEGT. This chain's CDR3 is CASSSGDSSYEQYF.